The rows below give T cell receptor beta chains drawn from one sample of a study of T cell responses to AZD1222 COVID-19 vaccine. Method: immunoSEQ multiplex PCR; TCRdb's copy keeps in-frame clones and lacks some. Counted here are about 180,000 clones, 80% to 90% occurring once; the ten biggest clones make up approximately 0.49%. The source was peripheral blood, collected on day 0 of AZD1222 vaccination. Source of these receptors: an adult in good health. The CDR3 runs from the conserved cysteine through the conserved F or W. The D gene is left open where the match is weak. A row's size may be missing; if present it is once, few, many or a size class.

>TRBD1|TRBJ2-1|TRBV5-4|.
CASSSGGTGIYNEQFF
TGTGCCAGCAGCTCCGGCGGGACAGGAATCTACAATGAGCAGTTCTTC
>TRBD2|TRBJ2-2|TRBV6-1|.
CASSERRSGGANTGELFF
TGTGCCAGCAGTGAAAGGCGTAGCGGGGGGGCGAACACCGGGGAGCTGTTTTTT
>.|TRBJ1-3|TRBV9|once
CASSVDLGSNTIYF
TGTGCCAGCAGCGTAGATCTGGGAAGCAACACCATATATTTT
>.|TRBJ2-7|TRBV7-2|.
CASSPGPNEQYF
TGTGCCAGCAGTCCGGGACCCAACGAGCAGTACTTC
>TRBD1|TRBJ1-1|TRBV19|.
CASSTGGDTEAFF
TGTGCCAGTAGTACAGGGGGCGACACTGAAGCTTTCTTT
>.|TRBJ2-5|TRBV5-1|.
CASSLVWETQYF
TGCGCCAGCAGCTTGGTATGGGAGACCCAGTACTTC
>TRBD2|TRBJ2-3|TRBV19|.
CASTQRGAPSTDTQYF
TGTGCCAGTACCCAGCGGGGGGCCCCTAGCACAGATACGCAGTATTTT
>TRBD1|TRBJ1-5|TRBV30|.
CACQGGHSNQPQHF
TGTGCCTGTCAGGGGGGGCATAGCAATCAGCCCCAGCATTTT
>.|TRBJ1-6|TRBV18|once
CASSPERTSPLHF
TGTGCCAGCTCACCAGAAAGAACTTCACCCCTCCACTTT
>.|TRBJ1-5|TRBV4-1|few
CASSQAGQSNQPQHF
TGCGCCAGCAGCCAGGCGGGACAATCAAATCAGCCCCAGCATTTT
>.|TRBJ2-7|TRBV25-1|.
CASSDRLRYYEQYF
TGTGCCAGCAGCGACAGGCTCCGCTACTACGAGCAGTACTTC
>.|TRBJ1-2|TRBV6-6|.
CASSYSTNYGYTF
TGTGCCAGCAGTTACTCCACTAACTATGGCTACACCTTC
>.|TRBJ1-1|TRBV28|.
CASSLYLKGNTEAFF
TGTGCCAGCAGTTTATATCTGAAGGGGAACACTGAAGCTTTCTTT
>.|TRBJ2-2|TRBV6-4|once
CASRGEAGELFF
TGTGCCAGCAGGGGGGAAGCCGGGGAGCTGTTTTTT
>.|TRBJ2-7|TRBV9|.
CASSALDKVYEQYF
TGTGCCAGCAGCGCATTGGACAAAGTCTACGAGCAGTACTTC
>TRBD2|TRBJ2-1|TRBV6-2/TRBV6-3|.
CASSQKRPGTSGDNEQFF
TGTGCCAGCAGTCAGAAGCGGCCTGGGACTAGCGGTGACAATGAGCAGTTCTTC
>TRBD1|TRBJ1-6|TRBV6-1|.
CASSELRQGAFNSPLHF
TGTGCCAGCAGTGAACTAAGACAGGGGGCGTTTAATTCACCCCTCCACTTT
>TRBD2|TRBJ2-5|TRBV18|.
CASSPSAGGPTGTQYF
TGTGCCAGCTCACCATCCGCGGGGGGGCCGACAGGGACCCAGTACTTC
>.|TRBJ2-5|TRBV29-1|.
CSALLGETQYF
TGCAGCGCCTTACTAGGGGAGACCCAGTACTTC
>.|TRBJ2-7|TRBV18|.
CASSFKSDYEQYF
TGTGCCAGCTCATTCAAATCAGACTACGAGCAGTACTTC
>TRBD1|TRBJ2-7|TRBV5-4|.
CASSSPDRGHEQYF
TGTGCCAGCAGCTCGCCCGACAGGGGCCACGAGCAGTACTTC
>.|TRBJ1-3|TRBV19|.
CAYGRSSGNTIYF
TGTGCCTACGGACGGAGCTCTGGAAACACCATATATTTT
>.|TRBJ2-2|TRBV9|few
CASSPREGGGGELFF
TGTGCCAGCAGCCCTAGAGAGGGGGGTGGCGGGGAGCTGTTTTTT
>.|TRBJ2-1|TRBV10-3|once
CAIGENNEQFF
TGTGCCATCGGGGAGAACAATGAGCAGTTCTTC
>TRBD2|TRBJ2-1|TRBV6-5|.
CASSQGGLAGNEQFF
TGTGCCAGCAGCCAGGGGGGACTAGCCGGCAATGAGCAGTTCTTC
>.|TRBJ2-5|TRBV15|.
CATSRARGGIETQYF
TGTGCCACCAGCAGAGCTCGGGGAGGTATAGAGACCCAGTACTTC
>.|TRBJ1-5|TRBV24-1|.
CATSDLGDQPQHF
TGTGCCACCAGTGATTTGGGGGATCAGCCCCAGCATTTT
>.|TRBJ2-4|TRBV15|.
CATSRDWGFGVVDIQYF
TGTGCCACCAGCAGAGATTGGGGTTTTGGGGTCGTGGACATTCAGTACTTC
>.|TRBJ2-3|TRBV19|.
CASSISPGLPTDTQYF
TGTGCCAGTAGTATCTCCCCGGGACTGCCCACAGATACGCAGTATTTT
>TRBD1|TRBJ1-5|TRBV6-6|.
CASSPSGGDQPQHF
TGTGCCAGCAGTCCCTCAGGGGGCGATCAGCCCCAGCATTTT
>TRBD1|TRBJ1-1|TRBV7-6|.
CASSLADRGYTEAFF
TGTGCCAGCAGCTTAGCGGACAGGGGGTATACTGAAGCTTTCTTT
>.|TRBJ2-7|TRBV7-8|.
CASSLRSLVNEQYF
TGTGCCAGCAGCTTAAGGTCTCTAGTTAACGAGCAGTACTTC
>.|TRBJ1-5|TRBV6-2/TRBV6-3|.
CASSYMTPQQPQHF
TGTGCCAGCAGTTACATGACCCCCCAGCAGCCCCAGCATTTT
>.|TRBJ1-1|TRBV28|.
CASSLDTEAFF
TGTGCCAGCAGTTTAGACACTGAAGCTTTCTTT
>.|TRBJ2-7|TRBV7-9|.
CASSPAYEQYF
TGTGCCAGCAGCCCAGCCTACGAGCAGTACTTC
>.|TRBJ2-5|TRBV18|.
CASSPEGQETQYF
TGTGCCAGCTCACCGGAGGGGCAAGAGACCCAGTACTTC
>.|TRBJ2-1|TRBV7-3|.
CASSLGLLNEQFF
TGTGCCAGCAGCTTAGGGCTACTCAATGAGCAGTTCTTC
>.|TRBJ2-5|TRBV21-1|.
CASSRLAGGGETQYF
TGTGCCAGCAGCAGACTAGCGGGAGGCGGGGAGACCCAGTACTTC
>.|TRBJ1-5|TRBV24-1|once
CATSDPGISNQPQHF
TGTGCCACCAGTGATCCAGGAATTAGCAATCAGCCCCAGCATTTT